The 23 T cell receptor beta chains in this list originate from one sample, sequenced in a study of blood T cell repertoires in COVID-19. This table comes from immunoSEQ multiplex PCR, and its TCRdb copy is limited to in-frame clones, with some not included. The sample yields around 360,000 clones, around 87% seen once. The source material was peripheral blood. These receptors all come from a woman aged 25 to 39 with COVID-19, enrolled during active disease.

CDR3 coding DNA: TGTGCCAGCAGCTCGGTGGCCGGGGAGCTGTTTTTT. Its translation is CASSSVAGELFF. V is TRBV5-4 and J is TRBJ2-2, with unresolved D. Deletions cut 3 bases from V and 6 bases from J, with 6 bases between. The germline V gene encodes CDR1 SGHNT and CDR2 YYREEE (reference sequence). CDR3 length: 12 residues.

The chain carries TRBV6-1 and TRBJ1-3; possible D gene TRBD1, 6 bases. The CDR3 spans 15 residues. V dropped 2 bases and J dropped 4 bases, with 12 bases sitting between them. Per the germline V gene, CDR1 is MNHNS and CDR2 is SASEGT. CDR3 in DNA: TGTGCCAGCAGTGAATTTGGGGGCGGAGGAAACACCATATATTTT. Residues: CASSEFGGGGNTIYF.

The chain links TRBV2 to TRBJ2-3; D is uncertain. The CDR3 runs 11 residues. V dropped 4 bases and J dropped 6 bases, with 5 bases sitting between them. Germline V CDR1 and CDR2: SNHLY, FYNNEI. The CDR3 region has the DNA TGTGCCAGCAGTGTTACTGATACGCAGTATTTT. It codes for CASSVTDTQYF.

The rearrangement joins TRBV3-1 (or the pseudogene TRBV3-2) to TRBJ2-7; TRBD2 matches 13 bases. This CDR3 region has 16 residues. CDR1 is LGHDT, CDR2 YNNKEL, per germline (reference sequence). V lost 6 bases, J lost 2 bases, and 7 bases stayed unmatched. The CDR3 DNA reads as TGTGCCAGCAGAAGGGGACTAGCGGGACCCCCCTACGAGCAGTACTTC. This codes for CASRRGLAGPPYEQYF.

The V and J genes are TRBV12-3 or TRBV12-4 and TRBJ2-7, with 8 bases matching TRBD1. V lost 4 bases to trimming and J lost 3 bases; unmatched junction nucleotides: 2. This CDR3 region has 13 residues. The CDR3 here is CASSSTGDYEQYF. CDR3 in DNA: TGTGCCAGCAGTTCGACAGGGGACTACGAGCAGTACTTC.

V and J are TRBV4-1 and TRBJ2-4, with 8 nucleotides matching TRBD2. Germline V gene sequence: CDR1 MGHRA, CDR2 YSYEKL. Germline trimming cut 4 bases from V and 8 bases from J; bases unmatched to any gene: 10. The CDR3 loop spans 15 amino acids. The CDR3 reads CASSLRTSRRDIQYF. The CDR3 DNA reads TGCGCCAGCAGCCTACGGACTAGCAGGAGGGACATTCAGTACTTC.

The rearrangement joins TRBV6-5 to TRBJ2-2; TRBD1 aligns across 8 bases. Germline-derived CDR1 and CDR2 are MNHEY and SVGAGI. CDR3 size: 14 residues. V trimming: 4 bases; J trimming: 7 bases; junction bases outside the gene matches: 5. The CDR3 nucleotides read TGTGCCAGCAGTTCGACAGGGGTAGGCGGGGAGCTGTTTTTT. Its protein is CASSSTGVGGELFF.

The chain's CDR3 is CASSTLDSIGEQFF. DNA of the CDR3: TGTGCCAGCAGCACATTAGACAGTATTGGTGAGCAGTTCTTC. This sequence joins TRBV6-5 and TRBJ2-1, with D maybe TRBD1 (5 bases). V dropped 6 bases and J dropped 9 bases, with 18 bases sitting between them. CDR3 length: 14 residues. The germline CDR1 and CDR2 sequences are MNHEY and SVGAGI.

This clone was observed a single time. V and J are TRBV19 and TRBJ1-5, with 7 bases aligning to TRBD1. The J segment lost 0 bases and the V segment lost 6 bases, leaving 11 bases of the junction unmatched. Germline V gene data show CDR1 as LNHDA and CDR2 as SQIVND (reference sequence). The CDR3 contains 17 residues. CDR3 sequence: CASSIRGAFHSNQPQHF. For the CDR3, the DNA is TGTGCCAGTAGCATCAGGGGGGCGTTCCATAGCAATCAGCCCCAGCATTTT.

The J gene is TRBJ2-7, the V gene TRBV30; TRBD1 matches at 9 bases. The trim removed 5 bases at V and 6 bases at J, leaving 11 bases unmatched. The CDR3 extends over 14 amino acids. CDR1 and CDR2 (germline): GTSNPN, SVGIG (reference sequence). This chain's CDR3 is CAWVIGQGPGEQYF. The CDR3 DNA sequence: TGTGCCTGGGTAATCGGACAGGGGCCAGGCGAGCAGTACTTC.

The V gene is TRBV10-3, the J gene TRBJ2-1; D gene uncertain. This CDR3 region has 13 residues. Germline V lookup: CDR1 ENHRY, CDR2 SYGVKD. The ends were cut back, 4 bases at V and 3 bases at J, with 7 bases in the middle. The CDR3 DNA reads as TGTGCCATCAGTGTTAACTACTACAATGAGCAGTTCTTC. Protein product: CAISVNYYNEQFF.

The CDR3 region is CASSFRGAQHF. In DNA, the CDR3 is TGTGCCAGCAGTTTTCGGGGGGCCCAGCATTTT. The V call is TRBV28, the J call TRBJ1-5, with D tentatively TRBD1 (5 bases). The V end was cut by 3 bases, the J end by 11 bases, with 8 bases between. The CDR3 covers 11 residues. Germline CDR1 is MDHEN and CDR2 is SYDVKM.

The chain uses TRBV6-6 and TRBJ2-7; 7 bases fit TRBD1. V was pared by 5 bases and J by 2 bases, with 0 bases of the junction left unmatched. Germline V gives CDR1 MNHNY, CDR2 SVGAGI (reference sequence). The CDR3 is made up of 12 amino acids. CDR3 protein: CASSGTAYEQYF. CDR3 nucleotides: TGTGCCAGCAGTGGGACAGCCTACGAGCAGTACTTC.

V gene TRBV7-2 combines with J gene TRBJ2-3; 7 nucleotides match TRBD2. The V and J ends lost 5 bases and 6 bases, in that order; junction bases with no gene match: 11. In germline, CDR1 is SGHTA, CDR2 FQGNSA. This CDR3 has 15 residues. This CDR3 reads CASSPWGGRADTQYF. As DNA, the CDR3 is TGTGCCAGCAGCCCCTGGGGAGGGCGAGCCGATACGCAGTATTTT. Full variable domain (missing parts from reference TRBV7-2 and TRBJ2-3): GAGVSQSPSNKVTEKGKDVELRCDPISGHTALYWYRQSLGQGLEFLIYFQGNSAPDKSGLPSDRFSAERTGGSVSTLTIQRTQQEDSAVYLCASSPWGGRADTQYFGPGTRLTVL.

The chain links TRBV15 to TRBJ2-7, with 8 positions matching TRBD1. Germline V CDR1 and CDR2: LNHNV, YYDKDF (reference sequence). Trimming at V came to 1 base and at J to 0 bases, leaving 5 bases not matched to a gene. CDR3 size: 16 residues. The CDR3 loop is CATSRGPGQVSYEQYF. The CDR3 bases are TGTGCCACCAGCAGAGGTCCGGGACAGGTCTCCTACGAGCAGTACTTC.

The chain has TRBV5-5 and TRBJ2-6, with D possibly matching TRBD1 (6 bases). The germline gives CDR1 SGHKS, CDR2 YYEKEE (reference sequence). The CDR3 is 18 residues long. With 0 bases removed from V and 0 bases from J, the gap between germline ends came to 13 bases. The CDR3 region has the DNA TGTGCCAGCAGCTTGGACCGGGACACACGCTCTGGGGCCAACGTCCTGACTTTC. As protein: CASSLDRDTRSGANVLTF.

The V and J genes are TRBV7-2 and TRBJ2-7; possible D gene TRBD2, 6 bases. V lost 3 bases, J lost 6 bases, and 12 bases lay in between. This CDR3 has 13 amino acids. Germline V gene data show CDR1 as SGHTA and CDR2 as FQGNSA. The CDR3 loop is CASSLDYSAEQYF. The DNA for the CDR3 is TGTGCCAGCAGCTTGGACTACTCTGCCGAGCAGTACTTC.

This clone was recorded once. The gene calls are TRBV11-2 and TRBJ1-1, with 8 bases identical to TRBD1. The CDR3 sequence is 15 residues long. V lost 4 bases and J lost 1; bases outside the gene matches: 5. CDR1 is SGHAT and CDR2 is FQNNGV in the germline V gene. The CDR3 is CASSYQGQGNTEAFF. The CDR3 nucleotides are TGTGCCAGCAGCTACCAAGGACAGGGGAACACTGAAGCTTTCTTT.

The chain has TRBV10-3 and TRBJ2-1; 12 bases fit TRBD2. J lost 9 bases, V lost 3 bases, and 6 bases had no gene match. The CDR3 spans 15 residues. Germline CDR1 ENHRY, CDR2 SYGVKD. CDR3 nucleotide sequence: TGTGCCATCAGTGACTCTAGCGGGAGGGCCCGTGAGCAGTTCTTC. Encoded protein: CAISDSSGRAREQFF.

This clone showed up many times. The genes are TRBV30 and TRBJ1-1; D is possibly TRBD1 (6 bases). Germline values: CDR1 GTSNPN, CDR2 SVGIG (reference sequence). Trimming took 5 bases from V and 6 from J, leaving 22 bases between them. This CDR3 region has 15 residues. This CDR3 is CAWVKPGGRRAEAFF. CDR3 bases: TGTGCCTGGGTAAAACCTGGGGGCCGGCGGGCTGAAGCTTTCTTT.

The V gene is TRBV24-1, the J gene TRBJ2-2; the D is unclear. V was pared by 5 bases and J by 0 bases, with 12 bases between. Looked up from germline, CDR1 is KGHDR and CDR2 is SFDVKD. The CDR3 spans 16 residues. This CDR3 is CATSASETANTGELFF. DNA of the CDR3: TGTGCCACCAGTGCGAGCGAGACGGCGAACACCGGGGAGCTGTTTTTT.

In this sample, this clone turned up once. The CDR3 here is CASSREVAGMETQYF. The DNA of the CDR3 is TGCGCCAGCAGCCGCGAGGTAGCGGGAATGGAGACCCAGTACTTC. The chain carries TRBV5-1 and TRBJ2-5; 8 bases match TRBD2. The CDR3 spans 15 residues. Germline CDR1 reads SGHRS; CDR2 reads YFSETQ. V shed 4 bases, J shed 5 bases, and the junction held 10 bases outside the gene matches.

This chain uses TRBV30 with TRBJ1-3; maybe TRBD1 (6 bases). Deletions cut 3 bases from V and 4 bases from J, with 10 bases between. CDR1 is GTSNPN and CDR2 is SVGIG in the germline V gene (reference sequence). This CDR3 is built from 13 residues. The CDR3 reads CAWSNRDGNTIYF. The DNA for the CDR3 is TGTGCCTGGAGCAACAGGGACGGAAACACCATATATTTT.